This entry lists 16 T cell receptor beta chains sequenced from one sample in a study of tumor-infiltrating lymphocytes in primary liver carcinoma. TCR beta cDNA came from 400 to 500 ng total RNA, primed with a constant-region primer. For TCR beta, libraries were produced by three nested multiplex PCR rounds using slightly modified ARM-PCR. Forward primers for TRBV1-TRBV30 and a C-beta reverse primer served the first two PCR rounds, at 10 cycles each. Via MiXCR, TCRdb re-called the multiplex PCR reads, giving one row per CDR3 protein. Here the sample spans approximately 330,000 distinct CDR3 sequences, 65% being singletons. Researchers drew blood RNA from unsorted whole blood and extracted germline DNA as well. What was sequenced was peripheral blood. All receptors come from a man aged 35 to 55 with primary liver carcinoma and hepatitis B virus infection.

The CDR3 here is CSARQGSGTGGLYNEQFF. CDR3 nucleotide sequence: TGCAGTGCTAGGCAGGGGAGCGGGACAGGGGGCTTGTACAATGAGCAGTTCTTC. J is TRBJ2-1 and V is TRBV20-1; TRBD1 matches 12 bases. Germline values: CDR1 DFQATT, CDR2 SNEGSKA (reference sequence). The CDR3 extends over 18 amino acids. V was pared by 3 bases and J by 4 bases, with 13 bases of the junction left unmatched.

With regard to this clonotype: A read error is likely, as this CDR3 ends without the conserved phenylalanine or tryptophan. No DNA is shown, since the ends of the CDR3 on it are uncertain; the CDR3 is the one TCRdb lists. The chain has TRBV11-2 and TRBJ2-1; the listed D gene, TRBD2, was not tested against the DNA. CDR1 is SGHAT and CDR2 is FQNNGV in the germline V gene. The CDR3 is 14 amino acids long, termini counted. The CDR3 loop is CASILGATYNEQLL.

As to this clonotype: A read error may produce the germline difference seen at one junction end. The CDR3 sequence is CVSSLGSSRETQYF. DNA for the CDR3: TGTGTCAGCAGCTTAGGATCTTCTCGGGAGACCCAGTACTTC. The chain joins TRBV11-1 to TRBJ2-5, with D unclear. The CDR3 length is 14 residues. Germline assignment: CDR1 SGHAT and CDR2 FQDESV (reference sequence).

With regard to this clonotype: A much larger clone differs by one base, so this may be a read error. V is TRBV4-3 and J is TRBJ1-2; D may be TRBD1 (5 bases). CDR3 length equals 14 residues. Looked up from germline, CDR1 is LGHNA and CDR2 is YSLEER. Trimming took 0 bases from V and 8 from J, leaving 13 bases between them. The CDR3 region is CASSQEDKGRGYTF. DNA of the CDR3: TGCGCCAGCAGCCAAGAGGACAAGGGAAGAGGCTACACCTTC.

V and J are TRBV11-2 and TRBJ2-2; a weak D match, TRBD2 (5 bases). Per the germline V gene, CDR1 is SGHAT and CDR2 is FQNNGV. V gave up 3 bases and J gave up 16 bases, with 18 bases separating them. The CDR3 covers 13 residues. CDR3 residues: CASSLMNTGESFF. The CDR3 nucleotides read TGTGCCAGCAGCTTGATGAACACCGGGGAGTCGTTTTTT.

This clonotype was observed once. This sequence may be a read error, since a much larger clone differs from it by one base. The rearrangement uses TRBV6-5 and TRBJ2-1, with 8 nucleotides matching TRBD2. This CDR3 is built from 14 residues. Germline V lookup: CDR1 MNHEY, CDR2 SVGAGI. CDR3 residues: CASGTSGLHNGQFF. The CDR3 DNA reads as TGTGCCAGCGGAACTAGCGGCCTACACAATGGGCAGTTCTTC.

In the case of this clonotype: One end of the junction is discordant with germline, which a read error may explain. V gene TRBV7-9 combines with J gene TRBJ2-2; tentative D call: TRBD2 (5 bases). The CDR3 covers 14 residues. Germline CDR1 and CDR2: SEHNR and FQNEAQ (reference sequence). The CDR3, as DNA: TGTGCCAGCAGCTGGGCCCCGAACACCGGGGAGCTGTCTTTT. Its translation: CASSWAPNTGELSF.

This clonotype was seen a single time. A read error may be the cause here, since a much bigger clone is one base away. The chain is built from TRBV30 and TRBJ2-1; D is tentatively TRBD1 or TRBD2 (6 bases each). Germline lookup yields CDR1 GTSNPN and CDR2 SVGIG (reference sequence). V dropped 4 bases and J dropped 8 bases, with 18 bases sitting between them. The CDR3 covers 14 residues. The CDR3 DNA reads TGTGCCTGGAATGCCCTCGTGGGGGGCGATGAGCAGTTCTTC. Translation: CAWNALVGGDEQFF. Using reference TRBV30 and TRBJ2-1 for the parts outside the CDR3, the full variable domain is SQTIHQWPATLVQPVGSPLSLECTVEGTSNPNLYWYRQAAGRGLQLLFYSVGIGQISSEVPQNLSASRPQDRQFILSSKKLLLSDSGFYLCAWNALVGGDEQFFGPGTRLTVL.

Points on this clonotype: One base away lies a much larger clone, so this may be a sequencing read error. V usage is TRBV6-6 and J usage is TRBJ2-3, with D perhaps matching TRBD2 (5 bases). In germline, CDR1 is MNHNY, CDR2 SVGAGI (reference sequence). Trimming cost V 2 bases and J 4 bases, with 13 bases left between them. The CDR3 covers 15 residues. For the CDR3, the DNA is TGTGCCAGCAGTTACCCAGCGGATGGCGCAGATACGCAGTATTTT. It yields the protein CASSYPADGADTQYF.

Worth noting for this clonotype: This may stem from a read error, because a much larger clone lies one nucleotide away. The chain links TRBV5-6 to TRBJ2-7; D call uncertain. Germline V gives CDR1 SGHDT, CDR2 YYEEEE. The CDR3 is 11 residues long. The CDR3: CAGSLATEQYF. The DNA for the CDR3 is TGTGCCGGCAGCTTGGCGACCGAGCAGTACTTC.

This clonotype was observed many times. V gene TRBV5-1 combines with J gene TRBJ2-7, with D possibly matching TRBD1 (5 bases). Trimming took off 5 bases at V and 1 base at J, with 10 bases between the two ends. The CDR3 contains 13 residues. In germline, CDR1 is SGHRS, CDR2 YFSETQ. CDR3: CASRYGASYEQYF. As DNA, the CDR3 is TGCGCCAGCAGGTATGGGGCTTCCTACGAGCAGTACTTC.

In its sample, this clonotype was seen many times. The gene calls are TRBV4-2 and TRBJ2-2; weak D call: TRBD2 (6 bases). Trimming removed 0 bases from V and 6 bases from J, with 17 bases in between. The CDR3 spans 17 residues. Germline CDR1 is LGHNA and CDR2 is YNFKEQ. The CDR3 DNA reads as TGTGCCAGCAGCCAAGATGGTTGGGAGGCCAAAGCCGGGGAGCTGTTTTTT. Translated, it gives CASSQDGWEAKAGELFF.

This clonotype was seen once. The chain joins TRBV11-2 to TRBJ2-7; D gene unclear. The V gene's germline CDR1 is SGHAT and CDR2 FQNNGV. V was clipped by 4 bases and J by 3 bases, with 22 bases between them. CDR3 size: 17 residues. CDR3 sequence: CASSSTPPTVSFYEQYF. DNA for the CDR3: TGTGCCAGCAGCTCCACCCCCCCTACGGTAAGCTTCTACGAGCAGTACTTC.

This clonotype was detected a few times. Without the conserved terminal phenylalanine or tryptophan, this CDR3 likely stems from a read error. This chain joins TRBV11-2 and TRBJ2-5; D unclear. This CDR3 has 13 residues. The V end lost 5 bases, the J end lost 2 bases, and 9 bases lay between the germline ends. The germline V gene encodes CDR1 SGHAT and CDR2 FQNNGV. CDR3: CASSPGTQETQYS. The CDR3 DNA sequence: TGTGCCAGCAGCCCTGGCACTCAAGAGACCCAGTACTCC.

This clonotype occurred many times. The rearrangement joins TRBV29-1 to TRBJ2-7; 9 bases line up with TRBD1. Germline lookup yields CDR1 SQVTM and CDR2 ANQGSEA. V lost 7 bases and J lost 2; bases outside the gene matches: 9. The CDR3 consists of 14 residues. The CDR3 DNA reads TGCAGCGCCTTGGGACAGGGTGTGACCTACGAGCAGTACTTC. As protein: CSALGQGVTYEQYF.

This chain links TRBV13 with TRBJ2-3, with D possibly TRBD1 on 5 matching bases. Near its end, the DNA agrees better with TRBJ1-5, so the J call may be wrong. This CDR3 comprises 17 residues. The germline gives CDR1 PRHDT, CDR2 FYEKMQ (reference sequence). The CDR3 bases are TGTGCCAGCAGCCGCCCATTGGGGTTGTGGGGCACAGATACGCAGCATTTT. Protein sequence: CASSRPLGLWGTDTQHF.